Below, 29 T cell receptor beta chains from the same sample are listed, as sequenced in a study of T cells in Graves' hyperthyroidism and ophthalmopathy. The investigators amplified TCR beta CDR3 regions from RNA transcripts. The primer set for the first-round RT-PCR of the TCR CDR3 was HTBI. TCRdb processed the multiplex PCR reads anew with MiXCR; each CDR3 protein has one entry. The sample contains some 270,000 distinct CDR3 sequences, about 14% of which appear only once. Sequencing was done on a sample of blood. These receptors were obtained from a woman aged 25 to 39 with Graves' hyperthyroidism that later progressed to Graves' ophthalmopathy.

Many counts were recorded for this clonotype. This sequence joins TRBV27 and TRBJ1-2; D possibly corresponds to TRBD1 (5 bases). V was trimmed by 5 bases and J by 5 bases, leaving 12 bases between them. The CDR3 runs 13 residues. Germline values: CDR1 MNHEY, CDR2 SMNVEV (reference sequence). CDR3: CASSPRDRYGYTF. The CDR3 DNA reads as TGTGCCAGCAGTCCTCGGGACCGGTATGGCTACACCTTC.

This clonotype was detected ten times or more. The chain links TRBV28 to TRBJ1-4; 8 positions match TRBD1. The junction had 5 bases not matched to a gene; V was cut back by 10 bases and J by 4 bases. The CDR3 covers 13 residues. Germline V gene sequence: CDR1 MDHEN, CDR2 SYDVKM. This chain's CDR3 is CATQGAYNEKLFF. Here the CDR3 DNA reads TGTGCCACCCAGGGGGCCTATAATGAAAAACTGTTTTTT.

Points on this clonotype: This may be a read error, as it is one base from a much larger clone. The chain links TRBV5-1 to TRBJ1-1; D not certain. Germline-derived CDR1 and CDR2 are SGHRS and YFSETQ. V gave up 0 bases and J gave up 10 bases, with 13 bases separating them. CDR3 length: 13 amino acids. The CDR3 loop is CASSLDLGSIAFF. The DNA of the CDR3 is TGCGCCAGCAGCTTGGATCTCGGAAGCATAGCTTTCTTT.

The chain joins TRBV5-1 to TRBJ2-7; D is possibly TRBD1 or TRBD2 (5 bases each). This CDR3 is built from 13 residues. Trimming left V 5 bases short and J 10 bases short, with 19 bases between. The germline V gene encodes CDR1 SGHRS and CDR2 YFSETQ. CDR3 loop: CASRGQGLREQYF. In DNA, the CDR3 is TGCGCCAGCAGAGGGCAGGGCCTACGGGAACAGTACTTC.

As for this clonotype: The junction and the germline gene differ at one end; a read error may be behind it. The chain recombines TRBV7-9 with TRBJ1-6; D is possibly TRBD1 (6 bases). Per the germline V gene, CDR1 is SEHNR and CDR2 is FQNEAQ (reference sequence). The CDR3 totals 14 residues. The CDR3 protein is CANSPTGPNSPLHF. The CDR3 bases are TGTGCCAACAGCCCGACAGGCCCAAATTCACCCCTCCACTTT.

The CDR3 sequence: CSVLPYSGTGWDEQFF. CDR3 DNA sequence: TGCAGCGTTCTTCCTTATTCCGGGACAGGGTGGGACGAGCAGTTCTTC. The chain carries TRBV29-1 and TRBJ2-1; 9 bases align to TRBD1. CDR1 and CDR2 from the germline V gene are SQVTM and ANQGSEA. With 5 bases clipped from V and 10 bases from J, the junction kept 18 bases outside the gene matches. The CDR3 length is 16 residues.

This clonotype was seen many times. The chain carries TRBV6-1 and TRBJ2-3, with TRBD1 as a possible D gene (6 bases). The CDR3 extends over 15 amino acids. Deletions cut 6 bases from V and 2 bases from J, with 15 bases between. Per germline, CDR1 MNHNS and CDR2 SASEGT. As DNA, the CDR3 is TGTGCCAGCAGGTCCTCCGGGACATCCACAGATACGCAGTATTTT. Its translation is CASRSSGTSTDTQYF.

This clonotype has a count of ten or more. For the CDR3, the DNA is TGTGCCAGCAGCCCCCTAGCGGAACCACAAGAGACCCAGTACTTC. Amino acids: CASSPLAEPQETQYF. V and J are TRBV3-1 and TRBJ2-5; 7 bases are shared with TRBD2. The CDR3 covers 15 residues. V lost 4 bases, J lost 2 bases, and 7 bases stayed unmatched. Germline lookup yields CDR1 LGHDT and CDR2 YNNKEL (reference sequence).

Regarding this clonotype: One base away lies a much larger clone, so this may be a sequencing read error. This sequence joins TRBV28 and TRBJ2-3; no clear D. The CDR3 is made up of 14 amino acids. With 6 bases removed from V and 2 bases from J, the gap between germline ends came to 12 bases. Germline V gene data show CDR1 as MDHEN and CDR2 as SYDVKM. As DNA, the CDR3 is TGTGCCAGCAGGCCAGCTAGATTCACAGATACGCAGTATTTT. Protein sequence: CASRPARFTDTQYF.

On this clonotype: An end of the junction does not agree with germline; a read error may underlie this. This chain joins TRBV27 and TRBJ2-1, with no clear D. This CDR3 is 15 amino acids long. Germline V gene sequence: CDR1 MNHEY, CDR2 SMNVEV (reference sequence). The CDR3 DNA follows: TGTGCCAGCAGTTTAACATCCAGCTCCTACAATGAGCAGCTCTTC. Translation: CASSLTSSSYNEQLF.

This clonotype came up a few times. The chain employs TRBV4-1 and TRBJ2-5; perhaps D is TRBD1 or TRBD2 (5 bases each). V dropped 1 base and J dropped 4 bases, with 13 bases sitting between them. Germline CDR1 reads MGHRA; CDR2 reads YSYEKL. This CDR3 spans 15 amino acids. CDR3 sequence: CASSQAPGAGETQYF. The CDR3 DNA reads TGCGCCAGCAGCCAAGCCCCCGGGGCAGGAGAGACCCAGTACTTC.

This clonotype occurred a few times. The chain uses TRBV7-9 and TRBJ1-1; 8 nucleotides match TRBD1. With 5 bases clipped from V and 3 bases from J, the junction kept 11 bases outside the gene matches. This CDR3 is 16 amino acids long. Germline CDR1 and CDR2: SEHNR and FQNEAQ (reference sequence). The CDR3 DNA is TGTGCCAGCAGCCGATTTGAGACAGGGGATTACACTGAAGCTTTCTTT. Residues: CASSRFETGDYTEAFF.

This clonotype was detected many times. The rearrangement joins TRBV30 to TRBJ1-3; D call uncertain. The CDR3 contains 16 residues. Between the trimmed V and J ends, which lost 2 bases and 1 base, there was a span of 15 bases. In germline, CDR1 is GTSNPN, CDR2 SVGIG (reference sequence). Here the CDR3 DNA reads TGTGCCTGGAGTTCTCTGGGAGGCTTGTCTGGAAACACCATATATTTT. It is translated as CAWSSLGGLSGNTIYF.

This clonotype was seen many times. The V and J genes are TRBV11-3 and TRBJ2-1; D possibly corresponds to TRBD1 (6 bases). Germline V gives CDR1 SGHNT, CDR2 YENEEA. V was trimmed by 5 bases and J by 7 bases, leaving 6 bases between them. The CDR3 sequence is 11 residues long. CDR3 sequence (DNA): TGTGCCAGCAGCCAGGGGAATGAGCAGTTCTTC. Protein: CASSQGNEQFF.

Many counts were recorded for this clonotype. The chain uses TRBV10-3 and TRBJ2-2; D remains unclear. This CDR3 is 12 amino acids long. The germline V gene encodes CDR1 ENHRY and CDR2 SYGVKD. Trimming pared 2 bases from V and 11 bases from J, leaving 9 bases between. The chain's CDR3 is CAISEGSSELFF. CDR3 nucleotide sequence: TGTGCCATCAGTGAGGGAAGCAGCGAGCTGTTTTTT.

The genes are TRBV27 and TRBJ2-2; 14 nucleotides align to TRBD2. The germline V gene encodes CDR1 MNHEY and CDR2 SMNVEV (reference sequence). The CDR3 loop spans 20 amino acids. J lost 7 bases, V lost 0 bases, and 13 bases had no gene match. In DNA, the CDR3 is TGTGCCAGCAGTTTATCCCGAGGGACTAGCGGGAGCCCCCGGATCGGGGAGCTGTTTTTT. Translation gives CASSLSRGTSGSPRIGELFF.

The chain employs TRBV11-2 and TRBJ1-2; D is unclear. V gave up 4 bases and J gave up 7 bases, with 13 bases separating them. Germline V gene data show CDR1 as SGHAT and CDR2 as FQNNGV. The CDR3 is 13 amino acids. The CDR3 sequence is CASSSDPSGGYTF. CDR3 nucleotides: TGTGCCAGCAGCTCAGACCCCTCCGGTGGCTACACCTTC.

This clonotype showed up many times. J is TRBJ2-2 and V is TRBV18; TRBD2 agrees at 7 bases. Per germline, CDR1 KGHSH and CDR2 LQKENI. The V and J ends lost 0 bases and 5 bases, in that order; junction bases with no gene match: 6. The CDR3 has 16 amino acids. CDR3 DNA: TGTGCCAGCTCACCACCTACGGGAGGCGGGACCGGGGAGCTGTTTTTT. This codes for CASSPPTGGGTGELFF.

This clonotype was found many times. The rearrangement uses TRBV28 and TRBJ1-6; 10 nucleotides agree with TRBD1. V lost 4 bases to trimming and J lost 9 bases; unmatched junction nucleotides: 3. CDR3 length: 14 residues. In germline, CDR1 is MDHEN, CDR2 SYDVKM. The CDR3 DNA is TGTGCCAGCAGTTCGACAGGGGGCAGTTCACCCCTCCACTTT. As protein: CASSSTGGSSPLHF.

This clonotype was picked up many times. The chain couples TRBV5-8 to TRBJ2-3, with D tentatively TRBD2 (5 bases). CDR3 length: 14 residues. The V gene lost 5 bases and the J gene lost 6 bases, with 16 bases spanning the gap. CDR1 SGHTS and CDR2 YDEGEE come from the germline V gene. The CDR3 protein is CASSYRESGDTQYF. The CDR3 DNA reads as TGTGCCAGCAGTTATAGGGAGAGTGGTGATACGCAGTATTTT.

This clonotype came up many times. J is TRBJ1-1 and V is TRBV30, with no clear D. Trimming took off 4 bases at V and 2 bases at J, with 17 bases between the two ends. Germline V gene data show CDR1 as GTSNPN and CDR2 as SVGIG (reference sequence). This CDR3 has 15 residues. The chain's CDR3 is CAWTPRSGINTEAFF. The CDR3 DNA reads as TGTGCCTGGACCCCCAGGTCGGGGATTAACACTGAAGCTTTCTTT.

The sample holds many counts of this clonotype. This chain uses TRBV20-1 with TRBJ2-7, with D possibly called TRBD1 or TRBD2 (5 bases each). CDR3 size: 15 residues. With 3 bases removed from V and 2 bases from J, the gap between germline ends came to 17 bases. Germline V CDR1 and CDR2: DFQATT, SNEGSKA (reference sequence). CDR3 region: CSARGLADRAYEQYF. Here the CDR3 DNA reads TGCAGTGCTAGGGGGCTAGCCGATCGTGCCTACGAGCAGTACTTC.

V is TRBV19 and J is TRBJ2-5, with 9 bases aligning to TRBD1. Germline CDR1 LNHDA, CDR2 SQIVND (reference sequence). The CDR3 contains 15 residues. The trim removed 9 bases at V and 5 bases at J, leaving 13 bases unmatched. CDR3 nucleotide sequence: TGTGCCAGCAGCCCTGGACAGGGGTTTTGGGAGACCCAGTACTTC. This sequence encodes CASSPGQGFWETQYF.

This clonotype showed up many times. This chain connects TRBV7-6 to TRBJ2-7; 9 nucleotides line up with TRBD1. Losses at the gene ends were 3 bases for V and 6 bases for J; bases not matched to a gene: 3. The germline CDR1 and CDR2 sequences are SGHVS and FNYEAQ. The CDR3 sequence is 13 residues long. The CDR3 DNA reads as TGTGCCAGCAGCTTGGGACAGGGTCGCGAGCAGTACTTC. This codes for CASSLGQGREQYF.

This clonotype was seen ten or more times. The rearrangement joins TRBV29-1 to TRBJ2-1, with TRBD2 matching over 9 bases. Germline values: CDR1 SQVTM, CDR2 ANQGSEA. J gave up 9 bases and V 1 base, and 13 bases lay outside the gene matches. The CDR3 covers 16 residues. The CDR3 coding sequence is TGCAGCGTTGAAGGGATAGCGGGAGCCCAGTGGGGTGAGCAGTTCTTC. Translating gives CSVEGIAGAQWGEQFF.

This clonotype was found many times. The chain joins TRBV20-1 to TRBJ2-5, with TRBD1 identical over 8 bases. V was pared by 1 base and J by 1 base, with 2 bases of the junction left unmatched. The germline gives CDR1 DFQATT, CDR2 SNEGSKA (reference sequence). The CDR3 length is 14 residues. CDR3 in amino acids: CSARVTGVQETQYF. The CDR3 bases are TGCAGTGCTAGAGTGACAGGGGTCCAAGAGACCCAGTACTTC.

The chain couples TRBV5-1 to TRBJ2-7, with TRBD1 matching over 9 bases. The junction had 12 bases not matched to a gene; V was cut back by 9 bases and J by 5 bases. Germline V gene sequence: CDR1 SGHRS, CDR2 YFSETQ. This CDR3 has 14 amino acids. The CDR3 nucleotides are TGCGCCACCTCTCTTGGGGACAGGGTCCACGAGCAGTACTTC. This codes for CATSLGDRVHEQYF.

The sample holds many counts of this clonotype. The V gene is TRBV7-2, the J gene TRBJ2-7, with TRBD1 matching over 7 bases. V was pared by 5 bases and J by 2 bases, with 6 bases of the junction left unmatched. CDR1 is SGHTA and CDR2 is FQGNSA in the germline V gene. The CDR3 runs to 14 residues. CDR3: CASSPAGTAYEQYF. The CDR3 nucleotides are TGTGCCAGCAGCCCCGCCGGGACAGCCTACGAGCAGTACTTC. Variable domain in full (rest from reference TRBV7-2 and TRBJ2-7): GAGVSQSPSNKVTEKGKDVELRCDPISGHTALYWYRQSLGQGLEFLIYFQGNSAPDKSGLPSDRFSAERTGGSVSTLTIQRTQQEDSAVYLCASSPAGTAYEQYFGPGTRLTVT.

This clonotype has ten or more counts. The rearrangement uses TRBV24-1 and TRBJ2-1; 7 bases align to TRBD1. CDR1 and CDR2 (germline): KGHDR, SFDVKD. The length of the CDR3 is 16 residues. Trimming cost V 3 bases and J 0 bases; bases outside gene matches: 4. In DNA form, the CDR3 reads TGTGCCACCAGTGATGCTGGGACAGACTCCTACAATGAGCAGTTCTTC. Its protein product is CATSDAGTDSYNEQFF.